This T cell receptor (beta chain) was observed in a study of CXCR3-negative and CXCR3-positive naive CD8 T cells. The TRB libraries of cDNA were built by UMI-labeled 5' RACE. TCRdb re-called the 5' RACE reads and shows each CDR3 protein once, DNA omitted. The sample table sets out roughly 56,000 distinct CDR3 sequences. CDR3 length: 18 residues. The V gene's germline CDR1 is LGHNT and CDR2 FRNRAP. General study results and limits: Hydrophobicity of TRB CDR3s was greater in CXCR3-positive naive cells than in CXCR3-negative naive cells.

As for this clonotype: Its antigen is not known.

This receptor was identified in a human donor in good health. Some clones in this sample may be carry-over from other donors' samples. V gene TRBV12-5 combines with J gene TRBJ2-3; the D call of TRBD2 rests on TCRdb alone, since no DNA is present to check it. Sequencing was done on a sample of naive CXCR3- CD8+ T cells from blood. Specified subset: CD45RO-CCR7+CD27+CD95- naive CD8+ T cells lacking CXCR3 (TNR3-). The CDR3 is CASGLSFIRRQDTDTQYF.